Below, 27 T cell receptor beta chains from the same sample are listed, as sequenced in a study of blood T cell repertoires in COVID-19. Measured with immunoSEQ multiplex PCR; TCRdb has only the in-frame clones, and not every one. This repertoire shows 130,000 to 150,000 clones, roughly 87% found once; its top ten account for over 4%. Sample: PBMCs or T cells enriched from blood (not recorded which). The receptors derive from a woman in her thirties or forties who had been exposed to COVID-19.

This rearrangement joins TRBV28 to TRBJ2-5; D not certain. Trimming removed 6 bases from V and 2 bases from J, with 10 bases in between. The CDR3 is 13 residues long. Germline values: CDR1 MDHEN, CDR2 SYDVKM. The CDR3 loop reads CASRSTIQETQYF. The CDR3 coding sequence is TGTGCCAGCAGGTCCACAATTCAAGAGACCCAGTACTTC.

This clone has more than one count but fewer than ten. DNA for the CDR3: TGTGCCAGTAGTATTCCTAGCGGGAGGAGCACAGATACGCAGTATTTT. Translation: CASSIPSGRSTDTQYF. The chain employs TRBV19 and TRBJ2-3, with 11 bases that match TRBD2. V shed 3 bases, J shed 0 bases, and the junction held 2 bases outside the gene matches. CDR3 length: 16 residues. Germline CDR1 reads LNHDA; CDR2 reads SQIVND (reference sequence). The full variable domain, its missing parts supplied by reference TRBV19 and TRBJ2-3, is DGGITQSPKYLFRKEGQNVTLSCEQNLNHDAMYWYRQDPGQGLRLIYYSQIVNDFQKGDIAEGYSVSREKKESFPLTVTSAQKNPTAFYLCASSIPSGRSTDTQYFGPGTRLTVL.

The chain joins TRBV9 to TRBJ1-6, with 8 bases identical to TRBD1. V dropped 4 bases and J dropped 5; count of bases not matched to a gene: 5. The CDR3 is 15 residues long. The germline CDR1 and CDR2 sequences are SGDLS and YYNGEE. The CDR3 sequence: CASSKTGVNNSPLHF. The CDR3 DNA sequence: TGTGCCAGCAGCAAGACAGGGGTTAATAATTCACCCCTCCACTTT.

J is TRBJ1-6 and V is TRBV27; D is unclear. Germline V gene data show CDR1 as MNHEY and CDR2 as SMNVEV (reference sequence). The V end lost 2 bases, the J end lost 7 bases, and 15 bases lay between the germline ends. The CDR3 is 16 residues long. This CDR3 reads CASSLPPAAANSPLHF. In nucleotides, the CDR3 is TGTGCCAGCAGTTTACCCCCGGCCGCGGCGAATTCACCCCTCCACTTT.

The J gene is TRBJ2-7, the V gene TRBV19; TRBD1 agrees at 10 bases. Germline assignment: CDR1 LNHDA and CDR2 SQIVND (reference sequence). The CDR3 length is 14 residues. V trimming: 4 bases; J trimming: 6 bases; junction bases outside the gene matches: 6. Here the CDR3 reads CASSRTGGRGEQYF. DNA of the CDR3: TGTGCCAGTAGTAGGACAGGGGGTAGGGGCGAGCAGTACTTC.

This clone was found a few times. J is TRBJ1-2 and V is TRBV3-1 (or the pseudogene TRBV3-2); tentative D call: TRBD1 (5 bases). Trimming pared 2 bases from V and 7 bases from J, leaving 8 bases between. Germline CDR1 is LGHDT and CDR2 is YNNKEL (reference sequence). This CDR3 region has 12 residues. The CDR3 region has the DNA TGTGCCAGCAGCCAACAGGGTGGTGGCTACACCTTC. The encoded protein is CASSQQGGGYTF.

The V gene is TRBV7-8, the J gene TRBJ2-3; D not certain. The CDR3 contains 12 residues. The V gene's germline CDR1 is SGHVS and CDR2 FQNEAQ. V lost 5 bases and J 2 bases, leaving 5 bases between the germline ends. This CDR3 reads CASSPYTDTQYF. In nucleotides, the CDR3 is TGTGCCAGCAGCCCCTACACAGATACGCAGTATTTT. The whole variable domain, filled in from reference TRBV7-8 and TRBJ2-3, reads GAGVSQSPRYKVAKRGQDVALRCDPISGHVSLFWYQQALGQGPEFLTYFQNEAQLDKSGLPSDRFFAERPEGSVSTLKIQRTQQEDSAVYLCASSPYTDTQYFGPGTRLTVL.

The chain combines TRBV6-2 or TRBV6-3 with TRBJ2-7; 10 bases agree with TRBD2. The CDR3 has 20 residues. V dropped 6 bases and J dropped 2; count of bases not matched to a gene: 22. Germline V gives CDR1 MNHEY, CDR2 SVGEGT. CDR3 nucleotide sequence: TGTGCCAGCAGCCCACCCATCGGACGTCTCCTAGCGGGGGCCACCTACGAGCAGTACTTC. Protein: CASSPPIGRLLAGATYEQYF.

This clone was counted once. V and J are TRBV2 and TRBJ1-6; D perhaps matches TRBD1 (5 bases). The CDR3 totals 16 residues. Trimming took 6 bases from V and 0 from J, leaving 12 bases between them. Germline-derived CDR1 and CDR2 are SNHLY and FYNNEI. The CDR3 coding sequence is TGTGCCAGCAGGGACACGAGGAGCTCCTATAATTCACCCCTCCACTTT. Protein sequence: CASRDTRSSYNSPLHF.

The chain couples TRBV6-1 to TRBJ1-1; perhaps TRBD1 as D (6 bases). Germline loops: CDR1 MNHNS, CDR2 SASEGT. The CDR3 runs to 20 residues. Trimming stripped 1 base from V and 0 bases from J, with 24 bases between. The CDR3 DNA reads TGTGCCAGCAGTGAAGTTGCCCTCGGAAGACAGGCGGGGGTGAACACTGAAGCTTTCTTT. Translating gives CASSEVALGRQAGVNTEAFF.

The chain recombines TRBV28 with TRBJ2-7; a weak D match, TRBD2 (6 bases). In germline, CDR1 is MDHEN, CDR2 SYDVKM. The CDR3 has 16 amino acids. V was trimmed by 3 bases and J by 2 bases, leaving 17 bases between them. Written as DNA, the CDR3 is TGTGCCAGCAGTTTTCGAAGCGCGGGACGGACCTACGAGCAGTACTTC. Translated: CASSFRSAGRTYEQYF. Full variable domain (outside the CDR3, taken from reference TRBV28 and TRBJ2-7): DVKVTQSSRYLVKRTGEKVFLECVQDMDHENMFWYRQDPGLGLRLIYFSYDVKMKEKGDIPEGYSVSREKKERFSLILESASTNQTSMYLCASSFRSAGRTYEQYFGPGTRLTVT.

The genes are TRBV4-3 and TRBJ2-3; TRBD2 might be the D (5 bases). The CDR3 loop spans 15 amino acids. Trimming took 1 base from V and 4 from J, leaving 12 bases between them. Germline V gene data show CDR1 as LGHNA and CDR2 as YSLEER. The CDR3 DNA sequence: TGCGCCAGCAGCCAAGCAGCTAGCCCCCCAGATACGCAGTATTTT. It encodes CASSQAASPPDTQYF.

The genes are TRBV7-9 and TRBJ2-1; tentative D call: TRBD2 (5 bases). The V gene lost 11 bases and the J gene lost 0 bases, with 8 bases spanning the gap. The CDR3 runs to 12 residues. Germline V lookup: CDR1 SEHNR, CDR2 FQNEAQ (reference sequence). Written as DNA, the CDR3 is TGTGCCGGGAGTACCTCCTACAATGAGCAGTTCTTC. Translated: CAGSTSYNEQFF. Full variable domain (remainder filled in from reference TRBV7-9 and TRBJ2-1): DTGVSQNPRHKITKRGQNVTFRCDPISEHNRLYWYRQTLGQGPEFLTYFQNEAQLEKSRLLSDRFSAERPKGSFSTLEIQRTEQGDSAMYLCAGSTSYNEQFFGPGTRLTVL.

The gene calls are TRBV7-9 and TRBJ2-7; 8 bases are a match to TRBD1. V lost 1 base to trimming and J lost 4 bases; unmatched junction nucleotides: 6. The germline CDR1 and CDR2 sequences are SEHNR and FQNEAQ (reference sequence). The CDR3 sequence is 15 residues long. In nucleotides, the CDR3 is TGTGCCAGCAGCTTAGAAGGGGACAGGAAGTACGAGCAGTACTTC. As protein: CASSLEGDRKYEQYF.

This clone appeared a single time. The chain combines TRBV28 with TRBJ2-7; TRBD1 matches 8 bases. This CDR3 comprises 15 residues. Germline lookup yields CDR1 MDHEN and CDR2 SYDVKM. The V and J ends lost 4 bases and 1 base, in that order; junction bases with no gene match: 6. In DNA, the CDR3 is TGTGCCAGCAGTTCTTCTCGGACAGGGTCCTACGAGCAGTACTTC. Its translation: CASSSSRTGSYEQYF.

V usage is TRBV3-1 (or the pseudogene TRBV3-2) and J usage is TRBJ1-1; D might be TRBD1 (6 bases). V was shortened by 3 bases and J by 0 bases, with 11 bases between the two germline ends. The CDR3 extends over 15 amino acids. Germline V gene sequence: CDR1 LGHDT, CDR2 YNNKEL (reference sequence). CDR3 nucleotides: TGTGCCAGCAGCCATCACGGACAGTTGAACACTGAAGCTTTCTTT. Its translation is CASSHHGQLNTEAFF.

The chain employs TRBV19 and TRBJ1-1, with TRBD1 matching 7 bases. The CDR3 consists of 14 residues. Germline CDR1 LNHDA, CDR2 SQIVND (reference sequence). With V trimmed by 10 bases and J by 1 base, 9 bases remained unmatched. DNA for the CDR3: TGTGCCATAACGGACAGGCCGGGGAACACTGAAGCTTTCTTT. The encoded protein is CAITDRPGNTEAFF.

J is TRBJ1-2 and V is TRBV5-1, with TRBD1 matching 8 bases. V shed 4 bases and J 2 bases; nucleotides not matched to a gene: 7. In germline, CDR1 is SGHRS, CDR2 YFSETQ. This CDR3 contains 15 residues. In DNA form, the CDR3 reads TGCGCCAGCAGCCTAGGGGACAGGATGAACTATGGCTACACCTTC. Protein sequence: CASSLGDRMNYGYTF.

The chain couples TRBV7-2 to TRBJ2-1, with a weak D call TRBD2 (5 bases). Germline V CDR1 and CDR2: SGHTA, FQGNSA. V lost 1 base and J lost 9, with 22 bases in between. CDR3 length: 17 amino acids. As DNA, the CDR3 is TGTGCCAGCAGCTTAGATTGGCCTACTCAATGGGGAGTTGAGCAGTTCTTC. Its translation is CASSLDWPTQWGVEQFF.

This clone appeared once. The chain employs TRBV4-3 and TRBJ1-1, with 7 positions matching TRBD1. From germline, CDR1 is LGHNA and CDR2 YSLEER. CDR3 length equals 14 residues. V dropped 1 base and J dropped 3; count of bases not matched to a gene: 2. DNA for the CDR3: TGCGCCAGCAGCCAAGCAGACAGGGACACTGAAGCTTTCTTT. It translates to CASSQADRDTEAFF.

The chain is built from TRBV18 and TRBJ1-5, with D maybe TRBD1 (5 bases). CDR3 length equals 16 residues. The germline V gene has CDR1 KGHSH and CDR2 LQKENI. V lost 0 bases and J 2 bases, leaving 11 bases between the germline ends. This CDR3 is CASSPPGGMGNQPQHF. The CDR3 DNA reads TGTGCCAGCTCACCACCGGGGGGTATGGGCAATCAGCCCCAGCATTTT.

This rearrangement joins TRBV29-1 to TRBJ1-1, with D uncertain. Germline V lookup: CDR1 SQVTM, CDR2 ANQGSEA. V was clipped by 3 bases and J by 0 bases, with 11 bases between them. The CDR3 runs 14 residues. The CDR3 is CSVESNFMNTEAFF. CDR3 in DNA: TGCAGCGTTGAGTCAAACTTCATGAACACTGAAGCTTTCTTT.

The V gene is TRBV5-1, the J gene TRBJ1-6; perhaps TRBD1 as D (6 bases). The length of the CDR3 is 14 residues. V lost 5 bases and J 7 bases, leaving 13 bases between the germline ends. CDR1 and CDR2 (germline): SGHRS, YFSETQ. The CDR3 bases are TGCGCCAGCAGAGCCCCGGGGGGCAATTCACCCCTCCACTTT. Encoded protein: CASRAPGGNSPLHF. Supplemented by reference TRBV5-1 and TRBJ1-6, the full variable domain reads KAGVTQTPRYLIKTRGQQVTLSCSPISGHRSVSWYQQTPGQGLQFLFEYFSETQRNKGNFPGRFSGRQFSNSRSEMNVSTLELGDSALYLCASRAPGGNSPLHFGNGTRLTVT.

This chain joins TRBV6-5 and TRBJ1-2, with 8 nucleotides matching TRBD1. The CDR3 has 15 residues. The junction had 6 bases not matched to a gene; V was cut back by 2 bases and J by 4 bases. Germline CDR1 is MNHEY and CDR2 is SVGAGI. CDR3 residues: CASSYGTGQVYGYTF. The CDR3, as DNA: TGTGCCAGCAGTTACGGCACGGGACAGGTCTATGGCTACACCTTC.

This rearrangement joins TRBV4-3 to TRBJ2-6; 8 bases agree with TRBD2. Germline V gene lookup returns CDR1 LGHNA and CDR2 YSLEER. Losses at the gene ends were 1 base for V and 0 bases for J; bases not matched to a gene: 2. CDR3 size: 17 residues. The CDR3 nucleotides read TGCGCCAGCAGCCAAGTAACTAGCGGCTCTGGGGCCAACGTCCTGACTTTC. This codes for CASSQVTSGSGANVLTF.

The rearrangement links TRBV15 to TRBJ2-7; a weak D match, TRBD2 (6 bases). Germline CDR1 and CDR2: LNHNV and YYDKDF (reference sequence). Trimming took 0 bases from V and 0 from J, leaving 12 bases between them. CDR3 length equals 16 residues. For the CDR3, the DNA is TGTGCCACCAGCAGAGATCCGGGGGTCACCTCCTACGAGCAGTACTTC. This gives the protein CATSRDPGVTSYEQYF.

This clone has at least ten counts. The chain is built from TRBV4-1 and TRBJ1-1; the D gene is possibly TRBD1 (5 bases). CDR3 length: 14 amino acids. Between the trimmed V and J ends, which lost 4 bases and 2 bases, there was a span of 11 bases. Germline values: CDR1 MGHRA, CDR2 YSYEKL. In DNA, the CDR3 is TGCGCCAGCAGCCGAGAGACAGCTAACACTGAAGCTTTCTTT. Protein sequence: CASSRETANTEAFF.